These 7 T cell receptor beta chains came from one sample sequenced in a study of blood T cell repertoires in COVID-19. Assay: immunoSEQ multiplex PCR; the TCRdb copy retains only in-frame clones and omits some. The data contain fewer than 95,000 clones, 70% to 90% of them singletons. Sequencing was performed on peripheral blood. These receptors all come from a man between 60 and 75 years old with acute or convalescent COVID-19.

This clone was detected once. The genes are TRBV5-4 and TRBJ1-6; tentatively, D is TRBD1 (6 bases). With 4 bases removed from V and 4 bases from J, the gap between germline ends came to 12 bases. The CDR3 length is 15 residues. CDR1 is SGHNT and CDR2 is YYREEE in the germline V gene (reference sequence). CDR3 coding DNA: TGTGCCAGCAGCAATCAACAGGGTTATAATTCACCCCTCCACTTT. Translated: CASSNQQGYNSPLHF.

The J gene is TRBJ1-6, the V gene TRBV11-2, with unresolved D. Germline lookup yields CDR1 SGHAT and CDR2 FQNNGV. The CDR3 covers 14 residues. Trimming removed 0 bases from V and 13 bases from J, with 13 bases in between. The CDR3 DNA sequence: TGTGCCAGCAGCTTAGATGATGAGGTCGCTCCCCTCCACTTT. Translating it yields CASSLDDEVAPLHF.

This rearrangement joins TRBV24-1 to TRBJ2-1; 13 nucleotides match TRBD2. This CDR3 is 16 amino acids long. Losses at the gene ends were 0 bases for V and 7 bases for J; bases not matched to a gene: 2. Germline loops: CDR1 KGHDR, CDR2 SFDVKD. The CDR3 bases are TGTGCCACCAGTGATTTGACACTAGCGGGAGGGAATGAGCAGTTCTTC. Residues: CATSDLTLAGGNEQFF.

This clone has only a few counts. At the DNA level, this CDR3 is encoded by other sequences in the same sample as well. The rearrangement uses TRBV28 and TRBJ1-2; 10 nucleotides agree with TRBD1. The trim removed 5 bases at V and 3 bases at J, leaving 6 bases unmatched. The CDR3 loop spans 15 amino acids. Germline CDR1 MDHEN, CDR2 SYDVKM. CDR3 amino acids: CASSPPTGGDYGYTF. CDR3 sequence (DNA): TGTGCCAGCAGTCCCCCGACAGGGGGCGACTATGGCTACACCTTC.

This clone has just one count. The rearrangement joins TRBV27 to TRBJ1-1; no definite D call. V was pared by 6 bases and J by 1 base, with 12 bases between. Germline assignment: CDR1 MNHEY and CDR2 SMNVEV (reference sequence). The CDR3 contains 14 residues. For the CDR3, the DNA is TGTGCCAGCAGGGCGGTGGCACCGAACACTGAAGCTTTCTTT. Residues: CASRAVAPNTEAFF.

The chain recombines TRBV27 with TRBJ2-1; TRBD1 might be the D (6 bases). Per the germline V gene, CDR1 is MNHEY and CDR2 is SMNVEV (reference sequence). The CDR3 covers 14 residues. With 5 bases removed from V and 6 bases from J, the gap between germline ends came to 14 bases. The CDR3: CASSGRQEPNEQFF. The CDR3 DNA follows: TGTGCCAGCAGTGGCCGACAGGAACCCAATGAGCAGTTCTTC.

The chain employs TRBV9 and TRBJ2-7; 10 nucleotides align to TRBD2. Germline V CDR1 and CDR2: SGDLS, YYNGEE. This CDR3 is built from 13 residues. The V segment lost 2 bases and the J segment 6 bases; nucleotides outside the gene matches: 2. The CDR3 protein is CASSVLAGAEQYF. In DNA, the CDR3 is TGTGCCAGCAGCGTCCTAGCGGGAGCCGAGCAGTACTTC.